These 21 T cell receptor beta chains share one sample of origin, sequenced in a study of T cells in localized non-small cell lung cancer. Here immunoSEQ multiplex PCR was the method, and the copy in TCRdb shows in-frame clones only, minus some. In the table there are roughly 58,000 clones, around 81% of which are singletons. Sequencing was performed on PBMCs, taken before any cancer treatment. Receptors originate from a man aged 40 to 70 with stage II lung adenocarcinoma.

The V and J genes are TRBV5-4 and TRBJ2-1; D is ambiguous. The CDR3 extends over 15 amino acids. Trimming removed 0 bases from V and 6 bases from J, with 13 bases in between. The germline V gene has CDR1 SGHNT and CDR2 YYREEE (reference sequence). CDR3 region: CASSLVIPQSNEQFF. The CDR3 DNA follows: TGTGCCAGCAGCTTGGTGATTCCCCAATCCAATGAGCAGTTCTTC.

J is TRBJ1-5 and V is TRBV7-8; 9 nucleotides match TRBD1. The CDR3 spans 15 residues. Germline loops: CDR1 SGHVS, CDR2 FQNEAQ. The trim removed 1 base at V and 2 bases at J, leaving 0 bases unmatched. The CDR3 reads CASSLGTGGNQPQHF. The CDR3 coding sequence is TGTGCCAGCAGCTTAGGGACAGGGGGCAATCAGCCCCAGCATTTT.

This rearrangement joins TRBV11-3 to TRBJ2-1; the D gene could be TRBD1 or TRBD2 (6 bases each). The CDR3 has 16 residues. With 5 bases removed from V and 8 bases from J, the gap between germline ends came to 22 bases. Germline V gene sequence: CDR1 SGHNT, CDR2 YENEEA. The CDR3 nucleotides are TGTGCCAGCAGCGCTAAACTAGTTAGGGGGGTATATGAGCAGTTCTTC. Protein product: CASSAKLVRGVYEQFF.

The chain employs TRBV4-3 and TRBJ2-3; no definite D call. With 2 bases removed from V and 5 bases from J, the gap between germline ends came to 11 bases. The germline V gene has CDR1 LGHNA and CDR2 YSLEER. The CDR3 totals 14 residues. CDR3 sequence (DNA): TGCGCCAGCAGCCAACGGTTATACGGAGATACGCAGTATTTT. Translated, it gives CASSQRLYGDTQYF.

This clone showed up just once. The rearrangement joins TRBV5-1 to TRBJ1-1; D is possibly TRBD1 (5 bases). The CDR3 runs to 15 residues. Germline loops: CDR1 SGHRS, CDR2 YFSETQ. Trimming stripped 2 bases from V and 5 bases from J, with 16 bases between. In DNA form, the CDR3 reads TGCGCCAGCAGCTTAGGGCAGGGCATAGGTACTGAAGCTTTCTTT. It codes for CASSLGQGIGTEAFF.

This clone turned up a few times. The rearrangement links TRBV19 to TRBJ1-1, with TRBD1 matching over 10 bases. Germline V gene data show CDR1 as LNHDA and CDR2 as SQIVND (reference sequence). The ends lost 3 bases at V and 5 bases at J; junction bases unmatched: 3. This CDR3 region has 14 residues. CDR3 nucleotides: TGTGCCAGTAGTATTGGGACAGGGGTTACTGAAGCTTTCTTT. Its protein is CASSIGTGVTEAFF.

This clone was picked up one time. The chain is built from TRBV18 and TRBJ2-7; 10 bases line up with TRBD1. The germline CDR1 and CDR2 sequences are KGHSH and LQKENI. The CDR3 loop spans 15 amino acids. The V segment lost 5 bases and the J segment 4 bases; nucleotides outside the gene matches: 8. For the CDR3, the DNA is TGTGCCAGCTCAATACCCGGGACAGGGGTGTACGAGCAGTACTTC. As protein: CASSIPGTGVYEQYF.

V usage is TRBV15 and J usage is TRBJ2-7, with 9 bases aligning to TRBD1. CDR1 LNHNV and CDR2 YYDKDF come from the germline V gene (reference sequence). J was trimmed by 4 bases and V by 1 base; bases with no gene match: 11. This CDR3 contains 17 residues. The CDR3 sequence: CATSRGPVDRGRYEQYF. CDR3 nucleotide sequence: TGTGCCACCAGCAGAGGCCCGGTAGACAGGGGGAGATACGAGCAGTACTTC. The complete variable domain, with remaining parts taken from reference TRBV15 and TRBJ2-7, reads DAMVIQNPRYQVTQFGKPVTLSCSQTLNHNVMYWYQQKSSQAPKLLFHYYDKDFNNEADTPDNFQSRRPNTSFCFLDIRSPGLGDTAMYLCATSRGPVDRGRYEQYFGPGTRLTVT.

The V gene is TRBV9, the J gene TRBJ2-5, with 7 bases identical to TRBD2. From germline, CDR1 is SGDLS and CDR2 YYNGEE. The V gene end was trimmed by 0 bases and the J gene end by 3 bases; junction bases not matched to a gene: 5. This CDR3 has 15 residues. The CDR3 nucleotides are TGTGCCAGCAGCGTAGAGGCGGGAGTTGAAGAGACCCAGTACTTC. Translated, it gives CASSVEAGVEETQYF.

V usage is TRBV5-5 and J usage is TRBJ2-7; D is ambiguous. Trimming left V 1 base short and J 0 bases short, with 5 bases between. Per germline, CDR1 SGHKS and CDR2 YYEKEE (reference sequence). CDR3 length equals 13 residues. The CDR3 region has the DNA TGTGCCAGCAGCTTGTGGACCTCCTACGAGCAGTACTTC. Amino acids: CASSLWTSYEQYF.

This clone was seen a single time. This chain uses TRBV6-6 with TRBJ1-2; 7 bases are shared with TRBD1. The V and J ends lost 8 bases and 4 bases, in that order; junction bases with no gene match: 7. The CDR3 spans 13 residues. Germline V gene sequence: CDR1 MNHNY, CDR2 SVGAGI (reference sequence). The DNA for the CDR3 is TGTGCCAGCGCCGAAACAGGGGCCTATGGCTACACCTTC. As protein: CASAETGAYGYTF.

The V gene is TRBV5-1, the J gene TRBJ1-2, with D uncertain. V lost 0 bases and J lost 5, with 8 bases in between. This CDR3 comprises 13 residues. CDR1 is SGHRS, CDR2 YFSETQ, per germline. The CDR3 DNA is TGCGCCAGCAGCTTGGGGATTCTTTATGGCTACACCTTC. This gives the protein CASSLGILYGYTF. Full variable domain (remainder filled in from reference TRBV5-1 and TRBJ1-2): KAGVTQTPRYLIKTRGQQVTLSCSPISGHRSVSWYQQTPGQGLQFLFEYFSETQRNKGNFPGRFSGRQFSNSRSEMNVSTLELGDSALYLCASSLGILYGYTFGSGTRLTVV.

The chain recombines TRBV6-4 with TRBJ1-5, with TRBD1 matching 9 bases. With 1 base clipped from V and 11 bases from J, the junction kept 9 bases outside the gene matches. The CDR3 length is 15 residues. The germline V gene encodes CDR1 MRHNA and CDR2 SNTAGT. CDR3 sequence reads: CASSDLGTGKLAQHF. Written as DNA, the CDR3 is TGTGCCAGCAGTGACTTGGGGACAGGGAAACTAGCCCAGCATTTT.

The CDR3 DNA sequence: TGTGCCAGCAGTTACTCGACGGCCGGTGGTGGGTCGCAGTATTTT. This codes for CASSYSTAGGGSQYF. This rearrangement joins TRBV6-6 to TRBJ2-3; no definite D call. Trimming took 0 bases from V and 10 from J, leaving 17 bases between them. CDR1 and CDR2 (germline): MNHNY, SVGAGI (reference sequence). This CDR3 contains 15 residues.

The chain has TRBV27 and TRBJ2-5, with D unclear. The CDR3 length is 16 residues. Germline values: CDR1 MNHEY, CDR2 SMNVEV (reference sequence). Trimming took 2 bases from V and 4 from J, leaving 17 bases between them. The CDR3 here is CASSLLGLNVGETQYF. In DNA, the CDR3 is TGTGCCAGCAGTTTACTCGGTCTCAATGTGGGAGAGACCCAGTACTTC.

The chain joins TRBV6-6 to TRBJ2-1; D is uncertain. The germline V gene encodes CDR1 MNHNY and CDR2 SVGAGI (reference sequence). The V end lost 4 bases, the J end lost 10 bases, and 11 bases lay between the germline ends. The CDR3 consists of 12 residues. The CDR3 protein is CASSSDVLEQFF. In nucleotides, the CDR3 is TGTGCCAGCAGTTCCGATGTATTGGAGCAGTTCTTC.

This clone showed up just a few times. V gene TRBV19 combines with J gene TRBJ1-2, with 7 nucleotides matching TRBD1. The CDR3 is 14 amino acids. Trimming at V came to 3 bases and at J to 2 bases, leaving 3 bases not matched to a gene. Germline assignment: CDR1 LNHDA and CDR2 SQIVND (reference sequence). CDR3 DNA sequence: TGTGCCAGTAGTATGGACAGGTTAAACTATGGCTACACCTTC. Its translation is CASSMDRLNYGYTF.

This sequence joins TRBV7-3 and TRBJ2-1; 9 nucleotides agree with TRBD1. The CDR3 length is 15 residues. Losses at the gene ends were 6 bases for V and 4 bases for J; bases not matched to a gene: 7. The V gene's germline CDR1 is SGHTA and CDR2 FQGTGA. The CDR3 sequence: CASRKDRGQYNEQFF. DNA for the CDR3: TGTGCCAGCAGAAAGGACAGGGGACAATACAATGAGCAGTTCTTC.

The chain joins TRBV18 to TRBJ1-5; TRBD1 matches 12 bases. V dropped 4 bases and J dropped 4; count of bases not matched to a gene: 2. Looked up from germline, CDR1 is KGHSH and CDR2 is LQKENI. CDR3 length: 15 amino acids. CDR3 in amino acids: CASSRGQGANQPQHF. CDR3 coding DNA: TGTGCCAGCTCACGGGGACAGGGGGCAAATCAGCCCCAGCATTTT. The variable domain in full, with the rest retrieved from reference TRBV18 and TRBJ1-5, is NAGVMQNPRHLVRRRGQEARLRCSPMKGHSHVYWYRQLPEEGLKFMVYLQKENIIDESGMPKERFSAEFPKEGPSILRIQQVVRGDSAAYFCASSRGQGANQPQHFGDGTRLSIL.

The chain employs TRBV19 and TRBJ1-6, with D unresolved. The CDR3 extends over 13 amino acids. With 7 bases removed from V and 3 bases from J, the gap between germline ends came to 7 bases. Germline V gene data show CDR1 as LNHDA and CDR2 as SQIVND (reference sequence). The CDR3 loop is CASNQFYNSPLHF. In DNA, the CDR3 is TGTGCCAGTAACCAGTTCTATAATTCACCCCTCCACTTT.

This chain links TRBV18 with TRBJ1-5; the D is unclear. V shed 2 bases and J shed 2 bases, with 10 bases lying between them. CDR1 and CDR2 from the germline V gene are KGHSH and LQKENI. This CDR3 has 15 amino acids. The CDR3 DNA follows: TGTGCCAGCTCACCAGGCGGTTTTGGCAATCAGCCCCAGCATTTT. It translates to CASSPGGFGNQPQHF.